This T cell receptor (beta chain) was found in a study of T cells in Graves' hyperthyroidism and ophthalmopathy. About the study: The authors collected peripheral blood at initial diagnosis, before any treatment. The study's findings and limits: Most clonotypes that expanded in the thyroid above 0.001 also showed up in blood.

The ends lost 3 bases at V and 3 bases at J; junction bases unmatched: 5. This CDR3 spans 14 amino acids. Germline V gene data show CDR1 as DFQATT and CDR2 as SNEGSKA (reference sequence). The source material, RNA transcripts, was used to amplify TCR beta CDR3 regions. HTBI primers were employed in a first-round RT-PCR of the TCR CDR3. Each CDR3 protein is one row after TCRdb ran MiXCR on the multiplex PCR reads. This table holds about 520,000 distinct CDR3 sequences, approximately 25% found once. A patient was excluded if there was uncontrolled infection, other autoimmune disease, pregnancy or lactation. As to this clonotype: Its specificity is not known.

The TCR sequence derives from a woman aged 30 to 39 with Graves' ophthalmopathy. Material for sequencing was blood. V gene TRBV20-1 combines with J gene TRBJ1-5; 7 bases align to TRBD1. The CDR3 here is CSASEQGPNQPQHF. Written as DNA, the CDR3 is TGCAGTGCTAGTGAACAGGGGCCCAATCAGCCCCAGCATTTT.